This T cell receptor beta chain was identified during a study of beta chain features in type 1 diabetes. Study in general: There were some 98 million sorted cells examined across all samples.

Investigators reverse transcribed all isolated RNA, so they sequenced expressed TCRB transcripts. Regulatory, naive and central memory T cell samples averaged around 3.6 million reads. Method: immunoSEQ multiplex PCR; TCRdb's copy keeps in-frame clones and lacks some. The sample has roughly 150,000 clones; 9% are singletons. The CDR3 consists of 15 residues. Trimming removed 3 bases from V and 4 bases from J; junction bases left unmatched: 4. Germline values: CDR1 SEHNR, CDR2 FQNEAQ (reference sequence). Details on this clone: Its antigen is not known.

The study, taken as a whole, reports: VDJ junctions sequenced from type 1 diabetes patients showed fewer insertions and more deletions. Significant though moderate, a shortening of TCRB CDR3s appeared in all four CD4+ subsets of Type 1 diabetes patients.

This receptor was identified in a woman aged 25-40 years with type 1 diabetes. Input material: central memory CD4+ T cells from blood. The chain combines TRBV7-9 with TRBJ2-1; 9 nucleotides match TRBD2. The CDR3 here is CASSLELAGYNEQFF. CDR3 in DNA: TGTGCCAGCAGCTTGGAACTAGCGGGTTACAATGAGCAGTTCTTC.